Shown below are 22 T cell receptor beta chains from a single sample sequenced in a study of T cell responses to AZD1222 COVID-19 vaccine. The repertoire was sequenced with immunoSEQ multiplex PCR; TCRdb's copy has only in-frame clones and lacks some. Its clone listing holds around 150,000 clones. Material: peripheral blood. All receptors come from an adult in good health.

The V and J genes are TRBV19 and TRBJ1-1; D is perhaps TRBD1 (5 bases). The CDR3 totals 15 residues. V lost 7 bases and J lost 4, with 19 bases in between. CDR1 and CDR2 (germline): LNHDA, SQIVND (reference sequence). The CDR3: CASTTSGTMSTEAFF. The DNA for the CDR3 is TGTGCCAGTACCACGTCCGGGACGATGAGCACTGAAGCTTTCTTT.

The rearrangement joins TRBV12-3 or TRBV12-4 to TRBJ2-6; 8 nucleotides align to TRBD1. Trimming removed 6 bases from V and 12 bases from J; junction bases left unmatched: 7. CDR3 size: 13 residues. The CDR3 spells CASRSRDRPVLTF. The DNA of the CDR3 is TGTGCCAGCAGATCTCGGGACAGGCCCGTCCTGACTTTC.

The CDR3 region has the DNA TGTGCCACCAGCAGAGAAGCAGTTTACTTGGATAGCCCCGAGCAGTACTTC. Its translation: CATSREAVYLDSPEQYF. This chain links TRBV15 with TRBJ2-7; D unresolved. Germline values: CDR1 LNHNV, CDR2 YYDKDF (reference sequence). The length of the CDR3 is 17 residues. Deletions cut 0 bases from V and 6 bases from J, with 21 bases between.

This chain joins TRBV6-6 and TRBJ2-7; 7 positions match TRBD1. Germline assignment: CDR1 MNHNY and CDR2 SVGAGI (reference sequence). This CDR3 comprises 15 residues. V shed 0 bases, J shed 2 bases, and the junction held 4 bases outside the gene matches. Here the CDR3 reads CASSYSGQKAYEQYF. CDR3 coding DNA: TGTGCCAGCAGTTACTCGGGACAGAAAGCCTACGAGCAGTACTTC.

The chain is built from TRBV10-3 and TRBJ1-5; no clear D. This CDR3 comprises 15 residues. The germline V and J ends were trimmed by 0 bases and 0 bases, with 6 bases remaining between them. Germline V CDR1 and CDR2: ENHRY, SYGVKD. The DNA for the CDR3 is TGTGCCATCAGTGAGTCAGCAATTAGCAATCAGCCCCAGCATTTT. Amino acid sequence: CAISESAISNQPQHF.

The chain combines TRBV5-1 with TRBJ1-1; maybe TRBD1 (5 bases). CDR3 length: 14 amino acids. Germline CDR1 and CDR2: SGHRS and YFSETQ. V was clipped by 1 base and J by 4 bases, with 11 bases between them. The CDR3, as DNA: TGCGCCAGCAGCTTGAGAGGGGAACTCACTGAAGCTTTCTTT. Amino acids: CASSLRGELTEAFF.

The CDR3 DNA is TGTGCCACCAGAAATACTAACTATGGCTACACCTTC. Encoded protein: CATRNTNYGYTF. The chain joins TRBV28 to TRBJ1-2; D is unclear. The V gene's germline CDR1 is MDHEN and CDR2 SYDVKM. V lost 10 bases, J lost 0 bases, and 9 bases lay in between. CDR3 length equals 12 residues.

This chain joins TRBV3-1 (or the pseudogene TRBV3-2) and TRBJ2-3, with TRBD2 matching over 12 bases. CDR1 is LGHDT and CDR2 is YNNKEL in the germline V gene (reference sequence). V shed 2 bases and J 4 bases; nucleotides not matched to a gene: 4. This CDR3 is built from 16 residues. The CDR3 protein is CASSQRTSGNPDTQYF. The DNA for the CDR3 is TGTGCCAGCAGCCAACGGACTAGCGGGAACCCAGATACGCAGTATTTT.

V usage is TRBV7-9 and J usage is TRBJ2-7; 7 bases map to TRBD1. Germline V CDR1 and CDR2: SEHNR, FQNEAQ (reference sequence). V dropped 5 bases and J dropped 8; count of bases not matched to a gene: 12. The CDR3 length is 14 residues. Here the CDR3 reads CASSPRPTGDKQYF. The CDR3 DNA sequence: TGTGCCAGCAGCCCAAGACCAACAGGGGACAAGCAGTACTTC.

This chain links TRBV28 with TRBJ1-5; maybe TRBD1 (5 bases). Trimming pared 5 bases from V and 4 bases from J, leaving 9 bases between. Looked up from germline, CDR1 is MDHEN and CDR2 is SYDVKM. The CDR3 runs 13 residues. The CDR3 loop reads CASSRDGNQPQHF. CDR3 nucleotide sequence: TGTGCCAGCAGTCGGGACGGTAATCAGCCCCAGCATTTT. Full variable domain (outside the CDR3, taken from reference TRBV28 and TRBJ1-5): DVKVTQSSRYLVKRTGEKVFLECVQDMDHENMFWYRQDPGLGLRLIYFSYDVKMKEKGDIPEGYSVSREKKERFSLILESASTNQTSMYLCASSRDGNQPQHFGDGTRLSIL.

This chain joins TRBV5-1 and TRBJ1-6; D is unresolved. Trimming took 0 bases from V and 7 from J, leaving 8 bases between them. The V gene's germline CDR1 is SGHRS and CDR2 YFSETQ. The CDR3 is made up of 14 amino acids. The CDR3 sequence is CASSLDRVNSPLHF. CDR3 bases: TGCGCCAGCAGCTTGGATCGGGTGAATTCACCCCTCCACTTT.

This sequence joins TRBV29-1 and TRBJ1-2; TRBD1 agrees at 7 bases. With 2 bases clipped from V and 4 bases from J, the junction kept 7 bases outside the gene matches. The CDR3 runs to 14 residues. Germline V gene sequence: CDR1 SQVTM, CDR2 ANQGSEA. The CDR3 reads CSVEWDSTAYGYTF. The CDR3 nucleotides read TGCAGCGTTGAATGGGACAGTACCGCCTATGGCTACACCTTC.

J is TRBJ2-1 and V is TRBV11-3; 7 bases are shared with TRBD2. Germline CDR1 is SGHNT and CDR2 is YENEEA. The CDR3 contains 15 residues. J lost 9 bases, V lost 1 base, and 9 bases had no gene match. CDR3 DNA: TGTGCCAGCAGCTTAGCGAGCGGATCGGGGGGTGAGCAGTTCTTC. This codes for CASSLASGSGGEQFF.

This chain connects TRBV11-3 to TRBJ1-6; D is unclear. Per germline, CDR1 SGHNT and CDR2 YENEEA. This CDR3 is built from 19 residues. The V end was cut by 4 bases, the J end by 0 bases, with 19 bases between. Written as DNA, the CDR3 is TGTGCCAGCAGCTCCCAGAAAACAGCCCCGAGCTCCTATAATTCACCCCTCCACTTT. This sequence encodes CASSSQKTAPSSYNSPLHF.

On this clone itself: The junction departs from the called germline gene at one end, perhaps through a read error. The chain employs TRBV2 and TRBJ2-3; 7 bases agree with TRBD2. The germline V gene has CDR1 SNHLY and CDR2 FYNNEI. This CDR3 region has 12 residues. For the CDR3, the DNA is TGTGCCAGCAGTGGGAGCGGGGCCCGGTTGAATTTT. It codes for CASSGSGARLNF.

The chain employs TRBV9 and TRBJ2-3, with D hard to call. Between the trimmed V and J ends, which lost 0 bases and 0 bases, there was a span of 8 bases. Germline assignment: CDR1 SGDLS and CDR2 YYNGEE. The CDR3 is 15 amino acids. This chain's CDR3 is CASSVDLGSTDTQYF. CDR3 sequence (DNA): TGTGCCAGCAGCGTAGATTTGGGAAGCACAGATACGCAGTATTTT.

The gene calls are TRBV25-1 and TRBJ1-2; D is uncertain. Trimming removed 4 bases at V and 7 bases at J, with 7 bases between. Germline V gene sequence: CDR1 MGHDK, CDR2 SYGVNS. The CDR3 runs 11 residues. The CDR3 region is CASSGFRGYTF. CDR3 DNA: TGTGCCAGCAGTGGGTTCCGTGGCTACACCTTC.

V gene TRBV7-9 combines with J gene TRBJ2-5; 11 bases are shared with TRBD2. The germline V gene has CDR1 SEHNR and CDR2 FQNEAQ (reference sequence). The CDR3 covers 15 residues. The junction had 7 bases not matched to a gene; V was cut back by 5 bases and J by 5 bases. This chain's CDR3 is CASSGSGGARETQYF. The DNA of the CDR3 is TGTGCCAGCAGCGGTAGCGGGGGGGCCAGGGAGACCCAGTACTTC.

The chain joins TRBV18 to TRBJ2-2; a weak D match, TRBD1 (6 bases). V was clipped by 3 bases and J by 0 bases, with 11 bases between them. CDR3 length equals 16 residues. Germline values: CDR1 KGHSH, CDR2 LQKENI. The DNA of the CDR3 is TGTGCCAGCTCACCTAGACAGGTTTCGAACACCGGGGAGCTGTTTTTT. Translation: CASSPRQVSNTGELFF.

The chain has TRBV2 and TRBJ1-2; 7 nucleotides agree with TRBD1. The V gene end was trimmed by 0 bases and the J gene end by 8 bases; junction bases not matched to a gene: 9. The CDR3 is made up of 15 amino acids. Germline V CDR1 and CDR2: SNHLY, FYNNEI. The CDR3 reads CASSEALGQVDGYTF. CDR3 sequence (DNA): TGTGCCAGCAGTGAAGCGCTTGGACAGGTCGACGGCTACACCTTC.

The chain couples TRBV5-6 to TRBJ2-4; the D gene is possibly TRBD2 (5 bases). Trimming left V 1 base short and J 13 bases short, with 12 bases between. This CDR3 is built from 12 residues. Germline V gives CDR1 SGHDT, CDR2 YYEEEE. The CDR3 DNA reads TGTGCCAGCAGCTTGAGTCGGGGTAGACAGTACTTC. This gives the protein CASSLSRGRQYF.

CDR3 amino acids: CASSLVSSGTDTQYF. The DNA for the CDR3 is TGTGCCAGCAGCTTAGTCAGCTCGGGGACAGATACGCAGTATTTT. The rearrangement links TRBV7-2 to TRBJ2-3; possibly TRBD2 for D (5 bases). Germline CDR1 SGHTA, CDR2 FQGNSA. With 1 base removed from V and 3 bases from J, the gap between germline ends came to 11 bases. The CDR3 is 15 residues long.